Sequencing of this T cell receptor (beta chain) was carried out in a study of vaccination effects on CD4 cells after COVID-19. The study, taken as a whole, reports: Pronounced clonal contraction occurred in clones induced by infection and by vaccine late after vaccination.

Sequencing used immunoSEQ multiplex PCR; TCRdb keeps in-frame clones, though not all of them. Here the sample spans approximately 30,000 clones, about 80% being singletons. Viral peptide pools were used in the ViraFEST assay to expand antigen-specific CD4+ T cells, and sequencing came afterward. Having been cultured for 10 days, the cells underwent CD4+ T cell isolation. Prior SARS-CoV-2 infection was absent in the vaccine recipients, as shown by negative nucleocapsid antibodies. IL-2 at approximately 9.7 IU/ml and peptides at around 10 ug/ml were added to cultured PBMC, around 2 million per well. CDR1 and CDR2 from the germline V gene are MGHRA and YSYEKL. V was shortened by 0 bases and J by 9 bases, with 18 bases between the two germline ends. The CDR3 runs 16 residues. Of note for this clone: The antigen remains unidentified.

The gene calls are TRBV4-1 and TRBJ2-4; D possibly corresponds to TRBD1 (5 bases). The specimen comprised CD4+ T cells from PBMCs cultured with SARS-CoV-2 spike peptides, sampled before COVID-19 vaccination. This sequence was found in a human donor who received a COVID-19 vaccine. CDR3 residues: CASSQDSQARVGIQYF. CDR3 coding DNA: TGCGCCAGCAGCCAAGATAGCCAGGCCAGGGTGGGCATTCAGTACTTC.